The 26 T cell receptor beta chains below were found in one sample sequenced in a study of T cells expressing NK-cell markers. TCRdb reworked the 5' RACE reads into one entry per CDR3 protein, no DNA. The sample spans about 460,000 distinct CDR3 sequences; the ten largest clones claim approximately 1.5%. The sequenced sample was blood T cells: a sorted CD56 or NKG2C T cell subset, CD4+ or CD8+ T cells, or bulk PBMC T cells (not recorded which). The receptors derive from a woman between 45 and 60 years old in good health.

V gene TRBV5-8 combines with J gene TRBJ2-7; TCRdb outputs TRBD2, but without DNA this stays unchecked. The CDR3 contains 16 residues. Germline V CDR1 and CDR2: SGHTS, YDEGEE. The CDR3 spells CASSLGGSGPIYEQYF.

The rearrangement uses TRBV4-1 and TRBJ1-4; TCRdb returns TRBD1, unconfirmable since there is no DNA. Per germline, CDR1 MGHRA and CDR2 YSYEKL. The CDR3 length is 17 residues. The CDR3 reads CASSQDGGRGAGEKLFF.

The CDR3 region is CASSLTESGSRYNEQFF. This chain links TRBV7-9 with TRBJ2-1; absent DNA, TCRdb's TRBD2 call cannot be checked. This CDR3 is 17 amino acids long. The germline CDR1 and CDR2 sequences are SEHNR and FQNEAQ (reference sequence).

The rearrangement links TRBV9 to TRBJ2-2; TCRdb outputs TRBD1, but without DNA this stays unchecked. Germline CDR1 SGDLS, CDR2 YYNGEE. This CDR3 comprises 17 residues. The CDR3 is CASSVAGGLGTRGELFF.

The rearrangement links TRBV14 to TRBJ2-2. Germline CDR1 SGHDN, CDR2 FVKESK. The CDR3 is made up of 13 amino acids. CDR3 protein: CASSLYRTGELFF.

This CDR3 is CASSMGQGSVTGELFF. The V gene is TRBV5-5, the J gene TRBJ2-2; the TCRdb call, TRBD1, lacks DNA for checking. Per germline, CDR1 SGHKS and CDR2 YYEKEE (reference sequence). The CDR3 is 16 amino acids.

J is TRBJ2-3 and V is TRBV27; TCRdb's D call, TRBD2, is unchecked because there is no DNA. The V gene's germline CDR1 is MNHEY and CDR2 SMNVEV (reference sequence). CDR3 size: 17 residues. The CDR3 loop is CASSLSLLAEGTDTQYF.

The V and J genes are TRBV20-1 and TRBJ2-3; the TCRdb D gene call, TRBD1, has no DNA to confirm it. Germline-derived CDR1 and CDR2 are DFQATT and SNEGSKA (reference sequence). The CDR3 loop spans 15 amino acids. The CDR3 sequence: CSASPPITSTDTQYF.

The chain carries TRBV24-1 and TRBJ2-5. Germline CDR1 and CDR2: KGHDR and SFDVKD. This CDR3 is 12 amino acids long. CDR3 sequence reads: CATGQSQETQYF.

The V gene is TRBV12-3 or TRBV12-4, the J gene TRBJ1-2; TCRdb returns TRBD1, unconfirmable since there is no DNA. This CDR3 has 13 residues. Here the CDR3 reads CASSLRAAHGYTF.

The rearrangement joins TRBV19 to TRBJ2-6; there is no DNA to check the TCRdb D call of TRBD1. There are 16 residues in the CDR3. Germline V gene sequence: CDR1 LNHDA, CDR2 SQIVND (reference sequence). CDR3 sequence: CASSILGTTGANVLTF.

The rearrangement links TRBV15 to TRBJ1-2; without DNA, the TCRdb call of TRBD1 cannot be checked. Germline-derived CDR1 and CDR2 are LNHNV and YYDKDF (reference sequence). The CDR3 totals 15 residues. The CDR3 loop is CATSHPGDRAYGYTF.

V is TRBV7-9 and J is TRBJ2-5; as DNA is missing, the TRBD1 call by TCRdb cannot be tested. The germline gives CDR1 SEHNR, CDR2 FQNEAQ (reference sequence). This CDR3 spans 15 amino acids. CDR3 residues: CASSDRRQGGETQYF.

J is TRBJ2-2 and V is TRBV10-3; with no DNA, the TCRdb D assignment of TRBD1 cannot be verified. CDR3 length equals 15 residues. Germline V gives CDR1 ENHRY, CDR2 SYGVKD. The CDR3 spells CAISQGTSNTGELFF.

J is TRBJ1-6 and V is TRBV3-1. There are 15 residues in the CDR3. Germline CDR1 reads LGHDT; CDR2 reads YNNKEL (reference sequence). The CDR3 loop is CASSQRRQANSPLHF.

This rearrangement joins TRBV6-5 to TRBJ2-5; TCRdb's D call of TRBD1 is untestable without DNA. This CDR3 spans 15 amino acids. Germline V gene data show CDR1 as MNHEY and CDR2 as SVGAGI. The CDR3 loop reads CASSRWGAGEETQYF.

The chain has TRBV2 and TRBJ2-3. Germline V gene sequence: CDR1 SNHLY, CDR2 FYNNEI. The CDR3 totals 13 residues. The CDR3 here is CASRTESTDTQYF.

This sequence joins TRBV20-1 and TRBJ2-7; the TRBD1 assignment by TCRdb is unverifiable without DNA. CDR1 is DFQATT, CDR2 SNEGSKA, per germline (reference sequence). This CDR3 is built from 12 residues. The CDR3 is CSAQNSGNEQYF.

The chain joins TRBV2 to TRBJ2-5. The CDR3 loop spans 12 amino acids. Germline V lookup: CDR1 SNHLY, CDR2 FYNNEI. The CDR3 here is CASSDLEETQYF.

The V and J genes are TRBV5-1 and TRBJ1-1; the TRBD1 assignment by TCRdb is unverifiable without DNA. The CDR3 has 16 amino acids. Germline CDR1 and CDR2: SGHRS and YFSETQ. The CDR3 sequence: CASSSVRTGLNTEAFF.

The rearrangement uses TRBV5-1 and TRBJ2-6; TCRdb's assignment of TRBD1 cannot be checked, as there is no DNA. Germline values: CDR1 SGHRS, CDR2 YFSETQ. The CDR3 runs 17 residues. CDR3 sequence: CASTVPKQGTGANVLTF.

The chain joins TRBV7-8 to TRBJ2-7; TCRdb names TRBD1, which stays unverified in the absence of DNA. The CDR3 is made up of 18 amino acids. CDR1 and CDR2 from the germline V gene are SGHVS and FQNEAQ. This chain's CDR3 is CASSLAPPLYRSPYEQYF. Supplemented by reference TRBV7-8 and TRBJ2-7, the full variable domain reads GAGVSQSPRYKVAKRGQDVALRCDPISGHVSLFWYQQALGQGPEFLTYFQNEAQLDKSGLPSDRFFAERPEGSVSTLKIQRTQQEDSAVYLCASSLAPPLYRSPYEQYFGPGTRLTVT.

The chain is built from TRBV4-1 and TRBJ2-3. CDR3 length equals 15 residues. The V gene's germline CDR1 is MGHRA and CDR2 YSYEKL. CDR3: CASSQAVTTADTQYF.

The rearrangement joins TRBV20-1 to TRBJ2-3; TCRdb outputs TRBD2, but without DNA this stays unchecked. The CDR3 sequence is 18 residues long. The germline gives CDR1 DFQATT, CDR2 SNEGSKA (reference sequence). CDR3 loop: CSARDKGLAGGSTDTQYF.

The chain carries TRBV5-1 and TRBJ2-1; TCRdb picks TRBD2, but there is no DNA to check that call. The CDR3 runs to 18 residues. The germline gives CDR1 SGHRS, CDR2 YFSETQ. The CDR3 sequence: CASSLAGTSGRMVNEQFF.

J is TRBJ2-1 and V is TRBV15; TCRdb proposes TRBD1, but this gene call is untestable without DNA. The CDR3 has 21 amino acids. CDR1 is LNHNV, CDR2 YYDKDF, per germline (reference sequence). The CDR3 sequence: CATSTPLARPKLQSSYNEQFF. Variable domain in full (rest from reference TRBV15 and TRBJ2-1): DAMVIQNPRYQVTQFGKPVTLSCSQTLNHNVMYWYQQKSSQAPKLLFHYYDKDFNNEADTPDNFQSRRPNTSFCFLDIRSPGLGDTAMYLCATSTPLARPKLQSSYNEQFFGPGTRLTVL.